This T cell receptor beta chain is from a study of graft-versus-host responses after intestinal transplantation (dated by TCRdb to about 2021). Broadly, across the study: The transplants that recipients received were multivisceral, liver-intestinal, or isolated intestinal. Every recipient was given anti-thymocyte globulin induction, followed by approximately three years of maintenance tacrolimus and steroids. Graft-versus-host and host-versus-graft alloreactive T cell clones were tracked in the graft, circulation and bone marrow after intestinal transplantation using bulk TCR-beta CDR3 sequencing. Alloreactive clones were identified by sequencing pre-transplant mixed lymphocyte reaction products and comparing these products with unstimulated pre-transplant donor and recipient T cells. Of the 20 to 30 intestinal transplant recipients enrolled in the cohort, one of whom was a retransplant, a few patients without pretransplant specimens were excluded. Donor T cell macrochimerism was defined as a peak of at least 4% donor T cells among recipient peripheral blood mononuclear cells. Rather than being sequenced by the commercial service, samples from a few later patients were sequenced in-house on an Illumina MiSeq and processed with MiXCR. What the work shows at the level of the full study, not this receptor alone: Early after transplant, declines in HvG clones were associated with peak levels of circulating GvH clones. In patients with donor T cell macrochimerism, the allografts had high GvH to HvG T cell clonal ratios. GvH clones were found in recipient bone marrow, and some of the GvH clones appeared earlier in ileal mucosa or blood, which is consistent with an intestinal mucosal origin. The relatively low number and heterogeneity of intestinal transplant patients limited the conclusions.

About this clone itself: The target of this receptor is not known. One base away there is no much larger clone; base qualities are not given.

In the paper's terms, the time point label means: cells obtained before transplantation from donor or recipient. CD3+CD4+ and CD3+CD8+ populations were FACS-sorted from unstimulated pre-transplant donor and recipient cells taken from spleen or lymph nodes. Library preparation was by the immunoSEQ multiplex PCR assay. In most patients, genomic DNA was isolated using the Qiagen DNeasy Blood and Tissue Kit and sent frozen to Adaptive Biotechnologies for TCR sequencing. Adaptive Biotechnologies carried out high-throughput TCR-beta CDR3 sequencing of genomic DNA for most patients. Regarding the original processing steps: TCR sequencing data were retrieved from Adaptive's ImmunoSEQ software for 15 to 20 patients, whereas a few other patients were processed with MiXCR and VDJtools. To correct CD4 versus CD8 sorting errors, sequences present in both subsets at a frequency ratio below 5:1 were removed. CDR3 nucleotide sequences shared between donor and recipient were removed because the origin of such sequences could not be assigned. Alloreactive clones required at least 2-fold expansion over unstimulated cells and minimum CFSE-low frequency of 0.002% (template counts) or 0.001% (read counts). A clone was considered mappable if detected in the sequenced pre-transplant spleen, lymph node, or MLR CFSE-low populations of the donor or recipient. The cumulative frequency of alloreactive clones was calculated as a percentage of all sequences, weighted by copy number. The table was pulled from immuneACCESS by TCRdb, which kept in-frame rearrangements only. Such tables lose some clones; where checked, under half of the loss comes from unresolved V genes, and the rest has no known cause. The V and J calls and clone size are taken from that table; D and trimming were inferred from the DNA. The sample includes approximately 86,000 clones, with 75% to 95% observed a single time. Together, the top ten hold over 0.08% of the sample.

There are 14 amino acids in the CDR3, from cysteine to phenylalanine inclusive. Only the CDR3 DNA stays, 42 bases, in frame from base 1. Looking up the germline V gene yields CDR1 SGDLS and CDR2 YYNGEE. Deletion took 0 bases off V and 3 bases off J, with a span of 10 bases between the germline ends. This receptor was identified in a human donor who received an intestinal transplant. This chain joins TRBV9 to TRBJ2-7; TRBD2 is perhaps the D gene, given 5 matching bases. The source was unstimulated CD4+ T cells sorted from spleen or lymph node cells, collected before intestinal transplant. The CDR3 protein: CASSVGPGGYEQYF. The nucleotide sequence reads as follows: TGTGCCAGCAGCGTAGGGCCAGGAGGCTACGAGCAGTACTTC.